This paragraph reports one T cell receptor beta chain. The source of the sample is a study of T cells in Graves' hyperthyroidism and ophthalmopathy. Using RNA transcripts as the source, TCR beta CDR3 regions were amplified. HTBI primers drove first-round RT-PCR of the TCR CDR3. MiXCR, run by TCRdb on the multiplex PCR reads, gives a single entry per CDR3 protein. The data show about 350,000 distinct CDR3 sequences, 15% to 20% seen once. The V gene's germline CDR1 is MNHNS and CDR2 SASEGT. V trimming: 2 bases; J trimming: 5 bases; junction bases outside the gene matches: 7. The CDR3 has 15 residues. The J gene is TRBJ2-7, the V gene TRBV6-1, with TRBD2 matching over 9 bases. The TCR comes from a woman in her forties with Graves' ophthalmopathy. The specimen sequenced was blood. The CDR3 region is CASSEIAGDSDEQYF. In DNA form, the CDR3 reads TGTGCCAGCAGTGAAATAGCGGGAGATTCGGACGAGCAGTACTTC.